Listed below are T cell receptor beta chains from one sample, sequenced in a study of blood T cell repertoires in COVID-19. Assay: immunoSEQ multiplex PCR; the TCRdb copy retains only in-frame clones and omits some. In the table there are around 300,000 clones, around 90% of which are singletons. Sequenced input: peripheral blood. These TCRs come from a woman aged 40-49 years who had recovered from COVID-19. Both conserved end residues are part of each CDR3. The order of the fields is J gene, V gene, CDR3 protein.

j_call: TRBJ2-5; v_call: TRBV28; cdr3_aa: CASSPGQGVDETQYF
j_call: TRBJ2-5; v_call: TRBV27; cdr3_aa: CASSLGTGWQETQYF
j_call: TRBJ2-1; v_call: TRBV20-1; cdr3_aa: CSAPKYNEQFF
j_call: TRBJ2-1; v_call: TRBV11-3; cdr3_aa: CASSSRDLGSYNEQFF
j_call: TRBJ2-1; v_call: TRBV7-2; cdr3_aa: CASSPWTSGRPRVNEQFF
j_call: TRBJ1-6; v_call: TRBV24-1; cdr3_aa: CATSDFTGTPLHF
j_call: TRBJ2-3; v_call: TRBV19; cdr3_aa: CASSRSTGPSDTQYF
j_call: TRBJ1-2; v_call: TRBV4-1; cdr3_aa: CASSQEAPRRGGYTF
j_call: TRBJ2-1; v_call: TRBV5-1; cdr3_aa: CASSPGLAGGIGNEQFF
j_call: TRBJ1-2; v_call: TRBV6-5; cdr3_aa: CASRGSGEGGYTF
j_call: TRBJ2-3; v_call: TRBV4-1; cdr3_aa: CASSLHYTDTQYF
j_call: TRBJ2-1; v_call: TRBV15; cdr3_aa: CATSRVAHEQFF
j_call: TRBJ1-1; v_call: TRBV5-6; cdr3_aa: CASSFGGQSSTEAFF
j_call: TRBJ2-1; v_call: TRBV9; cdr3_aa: CASSVESGTQFF
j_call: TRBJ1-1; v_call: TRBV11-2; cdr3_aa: CASSLSAVPEAFF